The clone carrying this T cell receptor (beta chain) was detected only a few times. The junction had 6 bases not matched to a gene; V was cut back by 3 bases and J by 10 bases. This CDR3 has 14 amino acids. Germline CDR1 is MDHEN and CDR2 is SYDVKM. This specimen comes from a study of T cells in tuberculosis. TCRdb keeps only in-frame clones here, not all; method: immunoSEQ multiplex PCR. Of around 30,000 clones in the sample, 93% are singletons; the top ten hold 10% to 12%. As to time point: new active TB diagnosis, blood taken before or within 7 days of starting treatment. The sample in question was PBMCs, obtained at tuberculosis diagnosis. This clonotype was obtained from an adult with tuberculosis. The rearrangement joins TRBV28 to TRBJ2-3; 11 bases match TRBD2. CDR3 region: CASSFSLAGEAQYF. The CDR3 region has the DNA TGTGCCAGCAGTTTTTCACTAGCGGGAGAGGCGCAGTATTTT.